What follows are 23 T cell receptor beta chains derived from one specimen sequenced in a study of OX40 agonist ivuxolimab in advanced cancers. The method was immunoSEQ multiplex PCR; TCRdb's version includes in-frame clones alone and lacks a portion of them. In the table there are tens of thousands of clones, around 84% of which are singletons. The sequences come from CD4+ or CD8+ T cells sorted from blood, collected in a trial of the OX40 agonist ivuxolimab. Every receptor here comes from an adult with an advanced solid tumor such as melanoma, head and neck, liver or kidney cancer.

The J gene is TRBJ1-4, the V gene TRBV5-6, with D unresolved. The ends were cut back, 0 bases at V and 10 bases at J, with 13 bases in the middle. Per germline, CDR1 SGHDT and CDR2 YYEEEE. The CDR3 extends over 14 amino acids. The CDR3 DNA follows: TGTGCCAGCAGCTTGGGGTCTTACGACGGAAAACTGTTTTTT. This sequence encodes CASSLGSYDGKLFF. The entire variable domain, with the rest obtained from reference TRBV5-6 and TRBJ1-4, is as follows: DAGVTQSPTHLIKTRGQQVTLRCSPKSGHDTVSWYQQALGQGPQFIFQYYEEEERQRGNFPDRFSGHQFPNYSSELNVNALLLGDSALYLCASSLGSYDGKLFFGSGTQLSVL.

This chain connects TRBV4-1 to TRBJ2-2, with D maybe TRBD1 (6 bases). Germline V gene sequence: CDR1 MGHRA, CDR2 YSYEKL. The CDR3 is made up of 14 amino acids. Trimming cost V 6 bases and J 7 bases, with 15 bases left between them. The CDR3 sequence: CASSRLQGNGELFF. For the CDR3, the DNA is TGCGCCAGCAGTCGATTACAGGGTAACGGGGAGCTGTTTTTT.

The chain combines TRBV4-3 with TRBJ2-1, with 10 bases matching TRBD2. There are 19 residues in the CDR3. After removal of 0 bases from V and 2 bases from J, the junction contained 10 bases not matched to a gene. Germline CDR1 LGHNA, CDR2 YSLEER. CDR3 sequence (DNA): TGCGCCAGCAGCCAAGAAGCAGCGGGGGGGCCCTACCCCTACAATGAGCAGTTCTTC. Protein: CASSQEAAGGPYPYNEQFF.

This clone has only a few counts. The chain carries TRBV27 and TRBJ2-3; 7 nucleotides match TRBD1. The V and J ends lost 4 bases and 0 bases, in that order; junction bases with no gene match: 1. Germline V gene data show CDR1 as MNHEY and CDR2 as SMNVEV (reference sequence). The CDR3 contains 14 residues. CDR3 nucleotide sequence: TGTGCCAGCAGTTGGGACAGCAGCACAGATACGCAGTATTTT. Protein sequence: CASSWDSSTDTQYF.

The genes are TRBV5-5 and TRBJ1-2, with 10 bases fitting TRBD1. CDR3 size: 15 residues. J gave up 3 bases and V 3 bases, and 5 bases lay outside the gene matches. Germline-derived CDR1 and CDR2 are SGHKS and YYEKEE (reference sequence). The CDR3 coding sequence is TGTGCCAGCAGCTCTGACAGGGGGCGCGACTATGGCTACACCTTC. This translates into CASSSDRGRDYGYTF.

The genes are TRBV6-5 and TRBJ2-7; 8 bases are shared with TRBD1. The J segment lost 2 bases and the V segment lost 7 bases, leaving 10 bases of the junction unmatched. CDR3 length equals 15 residues. Germline V gives CDR1 MNHEY, CDR2 SVGAGI. CDR3 sequence: CASTNQGAHPYEQYF. The CDR3 DNA reads as TGTGCCAGCACCAATCAGGGGGCGCATCCCTACGAGCAGTACTTC.

For this clone: A junction boundary mismatches the germline segment, possibly from a read error. CDR3 bases: TGTGCCAGCAGCCTAGCGGGAGGGTCCTACGAGCAGTACTTC. It is translated as CASSLAGGSYEQYF. The rearrangement joins TRBV11-1 to TRBJ2-7, with 12 bases fitting TRBD2. Looked up from germline, CDR1 is SGHAT and CDR2 is FQDESV (reference sequence). This CDR3 spans 14 amino acids.

This rearrangement joins TRBV9 to TRBJ2-5; TRBD2 aligns across 13 bases. V shed 3 bases, J shed 3 bases, and the junction held 8 bases outside the gene matches. The CDR3 covers 17 residues. Germline V CDR1 and CDR2: SGDLS, YYNGEE. This CDR3 is CASSAGLAGIAKETQYF. In DNA, the CDR3 is TGTGCCAGCAGCGCGGGACTAGCGGGGATAGCCAAAGAGACCCAGTACTTC.

CDR3 DNA: TGTGCCTGGAGTGGGACTAGCGGGGTCCGCACAGATACGCAGTATTTT. Its protein is CAWSGTSGVRTDTQYF. The rearrangement uses TRBV30 and TRBJ2-3; 12 nucleotides agree with TRBD2. Germline CDR1 is GTSNPN and CDR2 is SVGIG (reference sequence). This CDR3 region has 16 residues. Trimming took 1 base from V and 1 from J; bases not matched to a gene: 3.

The chain recombines TRBV10-3 with TRBJ2-7; a weak D match, TRBD2 (6 bases). Germline CDR1 reads ENHRY; CDR2 reads SYGVKD. The V gene lost 0 bases and the J gene lost 5 bases, with 11 bases spanning the gap. This CDR3 spans 14 amino acids. This chain's CDR3 is CAISESMEGHEQYF. In DNA, the CDR3 is TGTGCCATCAGTGAGTCGATGGAGGGACACGAGCAGTACTTC.

In its sample, this clone was seen a few times. V is TRBV13 and J is TRBJ2-3; D possibly corresponds to TRBD1 (5 bases). The CDR3 length is 17 residues. Germline assignment: CDR1 PRHDT and CDR2 FYEKMQ (reference sequence). The ends were cut back, 3 bases at V and 0 bases at J, with 16 bases in the middle. The CDR3 sequence is CASSFITGHLSTDTQYF. In DNA form, the CDR3 reads TGTGCCAGCAGCTTCATAACCGGACACCTCAGCACAGATACGCAGTATTTT.

The chain is built from TRBV29-1 and TRBJ2-5, with unresolved D. Germline V gene sequence: CDR1 SQVTM, CDR2 ANQGSEA. This CDR3 is built from 13 residues. V was pared by 7 bases and J by 2 bases, with 14 bases between. The CDR3 region is CSGTGRNQETQYF. The DNA of the CDR3 is TGCAGCGGGACCGGACGGAATCAAGAGACCCAGTACTTC.

This chain links TRBV7-9 with TRBJ2-3, with a weak D call TRBD2 (5 bases). V shed 5 bases and J shed 2 bases, with 14 bases lying between them. Germline assignment: CDR1 SEHNR and CDR2 FQNEAQ (reference sequence). The CDR3 has 15 amino acids. CDR3 bases: TGTGCCAGCAGCCGATCTAGCACCCTCACAGATACGCAGTATTTT. Protein sequence: CASSRSSTLTDTQYF. Based on the CDR3 plus reference TRBV7-9 and TRBJ2-3, the full variable domain is DTGVSQNPRHKITKRGQNVTFRCDPISEHNRLYWYRQTLGQGPEFLTYFQNEAQLEKSRLLSDRFSAERPKGSFSTLEIQRTEQGDSAMYLCASSRSSTLTDTQYFGPGTRLTVL.

The chain joins TRBV7-9 to TRBJ2-7; 9 bases map to TRBD2. The CDR3 sequence is 15 residues long. Germline V gene lookup returns CDR1 SEHNR and CDR2 FQNEAQ (reference sequence). Losses at the gene ends were 1 base for V and 6 bases for J; bases not matched to a gene: 7. CDR3 sequence reads: CASSLGASGNGEQYF. CDR3 coding DNA: TGTGCCAGCAGCTTAGGGGCTAGCGGGAATGGCGAGCAGTACTTC.

This clone has a single count. The chain carries TRBV28 and TRBJ2-3; TRBD1 aligns across 7 bases. The CDR3 covers 12 residues. Germline V CDR1 and CDR2: MDHEN, SYDVKM. J gave up 9 bases and V 6 bases, and 6 bases lay outside the gene matches. The CDR3 loop is CASSSQGWTQYF. The CDR3 DNA is TGTGCCAGCAGCTCACAGGGGTGGACGCAGTATTTT.

The table lists this clone with a few counts. The J gene is TRBJ2-5, the V gene TRBV23-1; TRBD1 might be the D (5 bases). TRBV23-1 is an ORF for which the function is uncertain. Between the trimmed V and J ends, which lost 3 bases and 7 bases, there was a span of 12 bases. CDR3 length: 13 amino acids. Written as DNA, the CDR3 is TGCGCCAGCAGTCAGTTGGGGCCCAGGACCCAGTACTTC. This sequence encodes CASSQLGPRTQYF.

The chain recombines TRBV11-2 with TRBJ2-5, with a weak D call TRBD1 (6 bases). Germline values: CDR1 SGHAT, CDR2 FQNNGV. CDR3 length: 16 residues. The germline V and J ends were trimmed by 1 base and 2 bases, with 14 bases remaining between them. The CDR3 reads CASSLAWDIEQETQYF. The CDR3, as DNA: TGTGCCAGCAGCTTAGCTTGGGACATAGAGCAAGAGACCCAGTACTTC. Full variable domain (remainder filled in from reference TRBV11-2 and TRBJ2-5): EAGVAQSPRYKIIEKRQSVAFWCNPISGHATLYWYQQILGQGPKLLIQFQNNGVVDDSQLPKDRFSAERLKGVDSTLKIQPAKLEDSAVYLCASSLAWDIEQETQYFGPGTRLLVL.

The genes are TRBV5-8 and TRBJ1-1, with D uncertain. The germline V gene encodes CDR1 SGHTS and CDR2 YDEGEE. The CDR3 covers 14 residues. V lost 5 bases, J lost 0 bases, and 11 bases lay in between. CDR3 sequence (DNA): TGTGCCAGCAGAACGGATCTCATGAACACTGAAGCTTTCTTT. It translates to CASRTDLMNTEAFF.

The gene calls are TRBV2 and TRBJ2-1; D not certain. Per the germline V gene, CDR1 is SNHLY and CDR2 is FYNNEI. The CDR3 sequence is 15 residues long. V gave up 2 bases and J gave up 2 bases, with 10 bases separating them. CDR3 nucleotide sequence: TGTGCCAGCAGTGAAAGGAGTTGGACCTACAATGAGCAGTTCTTC. As protein: CASSERSWTYNEQFF.

J is TRBJ1-4 and V is TRBV27; 10 nucleotides agree with TRBD1. The CDR3 is made up of 15 amino acids. Losses at the gene ends were 1 base for V and 8 bases for J; bases not matched to a gene: 4. Germline values: CDR1 MNHEY, CDR2 SMNVEV (reference sequence). The CDR3 spells CASSLWGQGSEKLFF. In nucleotides, the CDR3 is TGTGCCAGCAGTTTATGGGGACAGGGGAGCGAAAAACTGTTTTTT.

The V call is TRBV6-6, the J call TRBJ1-1; 7 nucleotides align to TRBD1. Trimming took 2 bases from V and 0 from J; bases not matched to a gene: 6. The CDR3 is made up of 16 amino acids. Germline V gene sequence: CDR1 MNHNY, CDR2 SVGAGI (reference sequence). CDR3 sequence reads: CASSYPQGGMNTEAFF. Written as DNA, the CDR3 is TGTGCCAGCAGTTACCCCCAGGGGGGGATGAACACTGAAGCTTTCTTT.

This rearrangement joins TRBV7-9 to TRBJ1-2, with TRBD1 matching 8 bases. J was trimmed by 6 bases and V by 3 bases; bases with no gene match: 9. Germline CDR1 SEHNR, CDR2 FQNEAQ (reference sequence). The CDR3 contains 15 residues. This CDR3 reads CASSLLTGGSDGYTF. The CDR3 DNA reads as TGTGCCAGCAGCTTGTTAACAGGGGGTAGCGATGGCTACACCTTC.

CDR3 amino acids: CASSLVLSSYEQYF. As DNA, the CDR3 is TGTGCCAGCAGCTTAGTTTTGAGCTCCTACGAGCAGTACTTC. The rearrangement links TRBV7-2 to TRBJ2-7; no clear D gene. The germline CDR1 and CDR2 sequences are SGHTA and FQGNSA. V was cut by 1 base and J by 0 bases, with 7 bases left in between. The CDR3 spans 14 residues.